This is a list of T cell receptor beta chains from one sample in a study of OX40 agonist ivuxolimab in advanced cancers. TCRdb keeps only in-frame clones here, not all; method: immunoSEQ multiplex PCR. The sample holds approximately 130,000 clones, about nine tenths seen once. The sample consisted of CD4+ or CD8+ T cells sorted from blood, taken in a trial of the OX40 agonist ivuxolimab. These receptor sequences come from an adult with an advanced solid tumor such as melanoma, head and neck, liver or kidney cancer. CDR3s include the opening cysteine and the closing phenylalanine or tryptophan. A D gene is named only where the DNA matches it firmly. Size is stated for part of the rows, as once, few or many counts, or as a class when the clone is expanded.

v_gene	j_gene	abundance	d_gene	CDR3nt	CDR3aa
TRBV19	TRBJ2-1	NA	NA	TGTGCCAGTAGTATATCTGGGGCGGAGTACTACAATGAGCAGTTCTTC	CASSISGAEYYNEQFF
TRBV4-3	TRBJ1-1	NA	TRBD1	TGCGCCAGCAGCAATGAAAGGACAGGGTACATGAACACTGAAGCTTTCTTT	CASSNERTGYMNTEAFF
TRBV28	TRBJ2-7	NA	NA	TGTGCCAGCAGTGGCGGGACAGCCGAAGGAACCTACGTGCAGTACTTC	CASSGGTAEGTYVQYF
TRBV7-8	TRBJ2-2	NA	NA	TGTGCCAGCAGCGCTAGGGGGATCAACACCGGGGAGCTGTTTTTT	CASSARGINTGELFF
TRBV9	TRBJ2-3	once	TRBD1	TGTGCCAGCAATCGACAGGGTGAAAGCACAGATACGCAGTATTTT	CASNRQGESTDTQYF
TRBV7-3	TRBJ1-1	once	NA	TGTGCCAGCAGCTTAACCCTGAACACTGAAGCTTTCTTT	CASSLTLNTEAFF
TRBV5-6	TRBJ1-1	NA	TRBD1	TGTGCCAGCAACCGGTACAGGGGGCGCGACACTGAAGCTTTCTTT	CASNRYRGRDTEAFF
TRBV5-1	TRBJ2-2	NA	NA	TGCGCCAGCAGCTTGCTCGGGGGGAACACCGGGGAGCTGTTTTTT	CASSLLGGNTGELFF
TRBV7-3	TRBJ2-2	NA	NA	TGTGCCAGCAGCGGGGACTCGAACACCGGGGAGCTGTTTTTT	CASSGDSNTGELFF
TRBV28	TRBJ2-7	NA	NA	TGTGCCAGCAGTCCAGGACAAGGTGACGAGCAGTACTTC	CASSPGQGDEQYF
TRBV11-2	TRBJ2-3	NA	NA	TGTGCCAGCAGCTTCGGGGTAGGAGACACAGATACGCAGTATTTT	CASSFGVGDTDTQYF
TRBV4-1	TRBJ2-7	NA	NA	TGCGCCAGCAGCCAAGATGGGGGGTCCTCCTACGAGCAGTACTTC	CASSQDGGSSYEQYF
TRBV15	TRBJ2-6	NA	NA	TGTGCCACCAGCAGAGATATCGAGCCCCCCGTCCTGACTTTC	CATSRDIEPPVLTF
TRBV28	TRBJ2-3	NA	NA	TGTGCCAGCAGTTTGGGGCCAAGCACAGATACGCAGTATTTT	CASSLGPSTDTQYF
TRBV6-5	TRBJ1-5	NA	NA	TGTGCCAGCAAAAGGAGGGTTGGGGATCAGCCCCAGCATTTT	CASKRRVGDQPQHF
TRBV7-3	TRBJ2-6	NA	TRBD1	TGTGCCAGCAGCTCCACAGGGGGCGGAATATCTGGGGCCAACGTCCTGACTTTC	CASSSTGGGISGANVLTF
TRBV19	TRBJ2-1	NA	NA	TGTGCCAGTAGAGACTTAAACAATGAGCAGTTCTTC	CASRDLNNEQFF
TRBV19	TRBJ1-5	NA	NA	TGTGCCAGTAGAAAGAACCCAGGGGTTGGCAATCAGCCCCAGCATTTT	CASRKNPGVGNQPQHF
TRBV5-1	TRBJ2-7	NA	NA	TGCGCCAGCAGCTTGGTTCCGACGCCCGAGCAGTACTTC	CASSLVPTPEQYF
TRBV5-1	TRBJ1-2	NA	TRBD1	TGCGCCAGCAGCTGGGACAGGGGGGACTATGGCTACACCTTC	CASSWDRGDYGYTF